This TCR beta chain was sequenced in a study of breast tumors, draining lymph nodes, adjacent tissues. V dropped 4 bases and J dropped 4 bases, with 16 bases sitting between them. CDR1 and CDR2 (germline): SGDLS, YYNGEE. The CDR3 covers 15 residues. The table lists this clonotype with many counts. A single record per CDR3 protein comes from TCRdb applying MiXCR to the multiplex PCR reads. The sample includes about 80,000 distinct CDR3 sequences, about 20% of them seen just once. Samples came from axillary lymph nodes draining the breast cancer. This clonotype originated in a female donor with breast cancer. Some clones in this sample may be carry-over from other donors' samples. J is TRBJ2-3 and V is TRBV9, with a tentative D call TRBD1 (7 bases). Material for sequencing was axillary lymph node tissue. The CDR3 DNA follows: TGTGCCAGCAGCACCCTCAGGGGGGTATCAGATACGCAGTATTTT. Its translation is CASSTLRGVSDTQYF. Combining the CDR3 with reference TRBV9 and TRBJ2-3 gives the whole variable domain DSGVTQTPKHLITATGQRVTLRCSPRSGDLSVYWYQQSLDQGLQFLIQYYNGEERAKGNILERFSAQQFPDLHSELNLSSLELGDSALYFCASSTLRGVSDTQYFGPGTRLTVL.